The rows below give T cell receptor beta chains drawn from one sample of a study of blood T cell repertoires in COVID-19. Sequencing used immunoSEQ multiplex PCR; TCRdb keeps in-frame clones, though not all of them. This sample yields over 450,000 clones, of which about 91% are seen a single time; around 0.92% belongs to the top ten. The specimen sequenced was peripheral blood. The receptors shown here come from a man aged 18-30 years with COVID-19, enrolled during active disease. Both conserved end residues are part of each CDR3. D genes are given only for firm matches. A row's size may be missing; if present it is once, few, many or a size class.

J,V,D,size,DNA,CDR3
TRBJ1-1,TRBV7-9,TRBD1,once,TGTGCCAGCAGCCTCTCGGGACAGGGCCCTGAAGCTTTCTTT,CASSLSGQGPEAFF
TRBJ2-7,TRBV5-4,TRBD1,-,TGTGCCAGCAGCTTGGGGACAGGCGAGCAGTACTTC,CASSLGTGEQYF
TRBJ2-1,TRBV10-3,TRBD1,-,TGTGCCATCAGTAACAGGGGCCACAATGAGCAGTTCTTC,CAISNRGHNEQFF
TRBJ1-1,TRBV6-5,-,-,TGTGCCAGCAGTCCTCCCTTAGGGGTGAACACTGAAGCTTTCTTT,CASSPPLGVNTEAFF
TRBJ1-1,TRBV29-1,-,few,TGCAGCGTTCTCCGACAAATGAACACTGAAGCTTTCTTT,CSVLRQMNTEAFF
TRBJ2-1,TRBV15,-,-,TGTGCCACCAGCAGAGATCCCGAGAACTACAATGAGCAGTTCTTC,CATSRDPENYNEQFF
TRBJ2-1,TRBV3-1/TRBV3-2,TRBD2,-,TGTGCCAGCAGCCATGGGCCCCAGGGAGGGAATGAGCAGTTCTTC,CASSHGPQGGNEQFF
TRBJ1-2,TRBV18,-,-,TGTGCCAGCTCACCGGGGGCGTTTTCTGGCTACACCTTC,CASSPGAFSGYTF
TRBJ2-3,TRBV19,TRBD2,-,TGTGCCAGTAGCACTAGCGGAGAGACAGATACGCAGTATTTT,CASSTSGETDTQYF
TRBJ2-1,TRBV19,TRBD2,few,TGTGCCAGTAGTATAGGAGTCGGGCTAGCGGGAGGGAGCTCCTACAATGAGCAGTTCTTC,CASSIGVGLAGGSSYNEQFF
TRBJ1-1,TRBV4-2,-,-,TGTGCCAGCAGCCAAGCTGGACAGAACACTGAAGCTTTCTTT,CASSQAGQNTEAFF
TRBJ2-2,TRBV19,-,-,TGTGCCAGTACGGTTATGAACACCGGGGAGCTGTTTTTT,CASTVMNTGELFF
TRBJ2-7,TRBV5-1,TRBD2,-,TGCGCCAGCAGCTGGGGGACTAGCGGGAATTTGTACGAGCAGTACTTC,CASSWGTSGNLYEQYF
TRBJ2-3,TRBV24-1,TRBD1,-,TGTGCCACCAGTGCCCTGACAGGGGTCACAGATACGCAGTATTTT,CATSALTGVTDTQYF
TRBJ2-2,TRBV5-8,TRBD1,once,TGTGCCAGCATTCCGGGACAGAGACCCGGGGAGCTGTTTTTT,CASIPGQRPGELFF
TRBJ2-1,TRBV9,-,-,TGTGCCAGCAGCCGATCTCAGGGCTCCTACAATGAGCAGTTCTTC,CASSRSQGSYNEQFF
TRBJ2-7,TRBV5-1,TRBD1,-,TGCGCCAGCAGCCCCGGCGCGGGACAGGGAGCCTACGAGCAGTACTTC,CASSPGAGQGAYEQYF
TRBJ2-5,TRBV7-2,TRBD2,-,TGTGCCAGCAGCTTAGCGGGAGGGCCGGAGACCCAGTACTTC,CASSLAGGPETQYF
TRBJ2-1,TRBV4-1,TRBD1,-,TGCGCCAGCAGCCAGGTAACCGGGACAGGCTCCTACAATGAGCAGTTCTTC,CASSQVTGTGSYNEQFF
TRBJ2-5,TRBV3-1/TRBV3-2,-,-,TGTGCCAGCAGCCAAGGGCTAGCGAGACAAGAGACCCAGTACTTC,CASSQGLARQETQYF
TRBJ2-4,TRBV13,TRBD2,-,TGTGCCAGCAGCTTCTCAGCGGGAGGGCAAAACATTCAGTACTTC,CASSFSAGGQNIQYF
TRBJ2-1,TRBV27,-,-,TGTGCCAGCAGTTTATCGGCGGGAAAATCCTACAATGAGCAGTTCTTC,CASSLSAGKSYNEQFF
TRBJ2-3,TRBV2,TRBD1,-,TGTGCCAGCATCCGGGACAGGGGGCGCGAGCAGTATTTT,CASIRDRGREQYF
TRBJ1-5,TRBV20-1,-,few,TGCAGTGCTAGTCTACAGGGACAGCCCCAGCATTTT,CSASLQGQPQHF
TRBJ2-7,TRBV4-1,TRBD2,-,TGCGCCAGCAGCCGGGCTCTAGCGGGAATCCCCTACGAGCAGTACTTC,CASSRALAGIPYEQYF
TRBJ1-2,TRBV2,-,-,TGTGCCAGCAGCGCAGGATCGTCAGGCTACACCTTC,CASSAGSSGYTF
TRBJ1-1,TRBV18,TRBD1,-,TGTGCCAGCTCAGGGACAGGGTTCGGAGGCGAAGCTTTCTTT,CASSGTGFGGEAFF
TRBJ2-3,TRBV2,TRBD2,-,TGTGCCAGCAGCGGGACTAGCAAAAGGGATACGCAGTATTTT,CASSGTSKRDTQYF
TRBJ2-5,TRBV19,TRBD1,-,TGTGCCAGTAGTATAGTGGGGACAGGGGGCCTGGAGACCCAGTACTTC,CASSIVGTGGLETQYF
TRBJ2-2,TRBV29-1,-,-,TGCAGCGTTGCAAACCCAACAGGGACGAACACCGGGGAGCTGTTTTTT,CSVANPTGTNTGELFF
TRBJ1-3,TRBV24-1,-,-,TGTGCCACCAGTGTACCGGGGGTTATATCTGGAAACACCATATATTTT,CATSVPGVISGNTIYF
TRBJ2-1,TRBV5-1,TRBD2,few,TGCGCCAGCAGCGATACTAGCGGGAACTACAATGAGCAGTTCTTC,CASSDTSGNYNEQFF
TRBJ2-5,TRBV11-3,-,-,TGTGCCAGCAGCTTAGATCCGGGGGAGGTGACCCAGTACTTC,CASSLDPGEVTQYF
TRBJ2-1,TRBV6-5,TRBD2,-,TGTGCCAGCGTACTTTTAGCGGGGGGTTTCAATGAGCAGTTCTTC,CASVLLAGGFNEQFF
TRBJ2-3,TRBV19,TRBD2,-,TGTGCCAGTAGTACTCTCGCGCGGGGGAGCACAGATACGCAGTATTTT,CASSTLARGSTDTQYF
TRBJ2-7,TRBV19,TRBD1,-,TGTGCCAGTAGTGAACCGGGACAGACCTACGAGCAGTACTTC,CASSEPGQTYEQYF
TRBJ2-1,TRBV6-5,-,-,TGTGCCAGCAGTTACGGCAACCAGGGCAATGAGCAGTTCTTC,CASSYGNQGNEQFF